These 25 T cell receptor beta chains originate from one sample sequenced in a study of tissue T cells after allogeneic stem cell transplantation. Clones were sequenced by immunoSEQ multiplex PCR, and TCRdb holds only the in-frame ones, with some missing. The sample comprises around 51,000 clones, 73% of which are singletons, and roughly 0.55% rests with the top ten. Sequenced material: sorted cells pooled from one or two spleens. These receptors all stem from a pool of C57BL/6 mice in good health.

This clone was counted between two and nine times. Germline and genes here are mouse. Read coverage stops 1 residue before the CDR3 terminus; the germline J gene supplies the remainder. The J gene is TRBJ2-1, the V gene TRBV3, with a weak D call TRBD1 (5 bases). Germline CDR1 and CDR2: SNHLY and FYNGKV (reference sequence). Trimming removed 4 bases from V and 0 bases from J, with 7 bases in between. The CDR3 sequence is 14 residues long. The CDR3 loop is CASSSDINYAEQFF. The DNA read from the CDR3 is TGTGCCAGCAGCTCGGACATTAACTATGCTGAGCAGTTC.

Concerning this clone itself: Gene names denote mouse genes. Read coverage stops 1 residue before the CDR3 terminus; the germline J gene supplies the remainder. The V gene is TRBV4, the J gene TRBJ2-5; possibly TRBD2 for D (5 bases). V lost 3 bases to trimming and J lost 2 bases, with 6 bases between them. The V gene's germline CDR1 is LGHDT and CDR2 YNNKQL (reference sequence). CDR3 length: 13 residues. Partial CDR3 DNA: TGTGCCAGCAGCTATCTGGGCCAAGACACCCAGTAC. This encodes CASSYLGQDTQY. From start to end, the CDR3 is CASSYLGQDTQYF.

Of note for this clone: Gene names are the mouse ones. The read ends 1 residue before the CDR3 terminus; that terminus is restored from the germline J gene. This chain connects TRBV29 to TRBJ2-5; the D gene is possibly TRBD1 (6 bases). The CDR3 runs 14 residues. Germline assignment: CDR1 MSHET and CDR2 SYDVDS. Between the trimmed V and J ends, which lost 1 base and 3 bases, there was a span of 8 bases. CDR3: CASSLWDKQDTQYF. The covered CDR3 bases are TGTGCTAGCAGTTTATGGGACAAACAAGACACCCAGTAC.

A word on this clone: Gene names and germline match the mouse. The observed sequence ends 1 residue before the CDR3 terminus, with the missing tail filled in from the germline J gene. The V call is TRBV2, the J call TRBJ2-5, with 7 bases matching TRBD2. The germline CDR1 and CDR2 sequences are LGHNA and YSYQKL. This CDR3 contains 15 residues. The V segment lost 0 bases and the J segment 3 bases; nucleotides outside the gene matches: 3. The CDR3 here is CASSQDSWGQDTQYF. CDR3 DNA, as far as it was read: TGTGCCAGCAGCCAAGACTCCTGGGGGCAAGACACCCAGTAC.

In regard to this clone: These gene names are mouse names. The read is 1 residue too short to cover the CDR3 end, so that end is filled in from the germline J gene. The chain recombines TRBV26 with TRBJ2-1, with D possibly TRBD2 on 6 matching bases. The V gene's germline CDR1 is KGHPV and CDR2 FQNQEV (reference sequence). Trimming took 3 bases from V and 0 from J, leaving 12 bases between them. There are 16 residues in the CDR3. This CDR3 reads CASSLGLGPNYAEQFF. CDR3 DNA (partial): TGTGCCAGCAGTCTCGGCCTGGGGCCTAACTATGCTGAGCAGTTC.

Concerning this clone itself: Genes here carry mouse names. With the read ending 1 residue before the CDR3 end, the germline J gene is used to fill in that end. The chain recombines TRBV31 with TRBJ1-4, with 8 bases that match TRBD1. The CDR3 has 14 residues. Germline CDR1 GKSSPN, CDR2 SITVG. Losses at the gene ends were 0 bases for V and 6 bases for J; bases not matched to a gene: 3. This CDR3 reads CAWSLAGGDERLFF. CDR3 DNA (partial): TGTGCCTGGAGTCTAGCAGGGGGCGACGAAAGATTATTT.

On this clone: Gene names are the mouse ones. With the read ending 1 residue before the CDR3 end, the germline J gene is used to fill in that end. The sample has other DNA sequences that encode this CDR3 too. This chain connects TRBV20 to TRBJ1-2; D unclear. CDR3 length: 13 amino acids. V lost 0 bases to trimming and J lost 2 bases, with 7 bases between them. CDR1 and CDR2 (germline): GFQATS, STVNSAI. The CDR3 protein is CGARDRQNSDYTF. The DNA read from the CDR3 is TGTGGTGCTAGGGATCGGCAGAACTCCGACTACACC.

Comment on this clone: The germline and genes are mouse ones. CDR3 amino acids: CASSDLRIREDTQYF. The sequenced part of the CDR3 DNA is TGTGCCAGCAGTGATTTAAGAATCAGGGAAGACACCCAGTAC. J is TRBJ2-5 and V is TRBV13-3; TRBD1 might be the D (5 bases). The sequence runs out 1 residue before the end of the CDR3; the remainder is reconstructed from the germline J gene. Germline values: CDR1 NNHDY, CDR2 SYVADS. The CDR3 loop spans 15 amino acids. The ends were cut back, 1 base at V and 4 bases at J, with 13 bases in the middle.

As concerns this clone: Gene names and germline refer to mouse. The CDR3 end falls 1 residue outside the read, so it is completed with the germline J gene. The rearrangement joins TRBV12-2 to TRBJ2-1, with 7 bases aligning to TRBD1. The V gene end was trimmed by 0 bases and the J gene end by 7 bases; junction bases not matched to a gene: 5. Germline-derived CDR1 and CDR2 are SGHLS and HYDKME. CDR3 length equals 14 residues. The part of the CDR3 DNA that was read is TGTGCCAGCTCTCTCTGGACAGGAGGGGCTGAGCAGTTC. It yields the protein CASSLWTGGAEQF. The whole CDR3 sequence reads CASSLWTGGAEQFF.

This clone was observed a single time. Gene names follow the mouse nomenclature. CDR3 bases read: TGTGCCAGCTCTCTCTGGGACTGGCAAGACACCCAGTAC. Residues: CASSLWDWQDTQY. The full CDR3 protein is CASSLWDWQDTQYF. The V and J genes are TRBV12-2 and TRBJ2-5; 8 bases fit TRBD2. The CDR3 end lies 1 residue beyond the end of the read and is filled in from the germline J gene. The junction had 1 base not matched to a gene; V was cut back by 0 bases and J by 3 bases. The CDR3 spans 14 residues. Germline-derived CDR1 and CDR2 are SGHLS and HYDKME.

Regarding this clone: Gene names are the mouse ones. CDR3 DNA, as far as it was read: TGTGCCAGCAGACGGCTGGGGCATAACTATGCTGAGCAGTTC. Protein: CASRRLGHNYAEQF. The whole CDR3 protein is CASRRLGHNYAEQFF. The chain carries TRBV19 and TRBJ2-1, with D perhaps matching TRBD2 (6 bases). The observed sequence ends 1 residue before the CDR3 terminus, with the missing tail filled in from the germline J gene. The CDR3 covers 15 residues. V was trimmed by 5 bases and J by 0 bases, leaving 12 bases between them. Germline V gene lookup returns CDR1 FNHDT and CDR2 SITEND (reference sequence).

In the case of this clone: Mouse gene names and germline throughout. The CDR3 bases that were read are TGTGCCAGCAGCTTAGTAGGCAGGGGGAACCAGGCTCCGCTT. As protein: CASSLVGRGNQAPL. The whole CDR3 reads CASSLVGRGNQAPLF. The chain couples TRBV3 to TRBJ1-5; 7 bases align to TRBD1. The read terminates 1 residue before the CDR3 end, so the remaining end is supplied by the germline J gene. Per germline, CDR1 SNHLY and CDR2 FYNGKV (reference sequence). The CDR3 extends over 15 amino acids. Trimming took 1 base from V and 4 from J; bases not matched to a gene: 4.

On this clone: Genes and germline come from the mouse. The read gets to within 1 residue of the CDR3 end, and the germline J gene fills in the rest. This sequence joins TRBV12-1 and TRBJ1-3; no clear D. Trimming left V 0 bases short and J 0 bases short, with 5 bases between. CDR3 length: 14 amino acids. Looked up from germline, CDR1 is SGHSN and CDR2 is HYEKVE. The CDR3 here is CASSLYNSGNTLYF. CDR3 DNA, as far as it was read: TGTGCCAGCTCTCTCTACAATTCTGGAAATACGCTCTAT. Full variable domain (rest looked up from reference TRBV12-1 and TRBJ1-3): DSGVVQSPRHIIKEKGGRSVLTCIPISGHSNVVWYQQTLGKELKFLIQHYEKVERDKGFLPSRFSVQQFDDYHSEMNMSALELEDSAMYFCASSLYNSGNTLYFGEGSRLIVV.

With regard to this clone: Gene names denote mouse genes. With the read ending 1 residue before the CDR3 end, the germline J gene is used to fill in that end. The chain combines TRBV20 with TRBJ2-2; unclear D gene. The length of the CDR3 is 13 residues. The ends were cut back, 1 base at V and 1 base at J, with 4 bases in the middle. CDR1 is GFQATS and CDR2 is STVNSAI in the germline V gene. CDR3 in amino acids: CGARGGNTGQLYF. CDR3 bases read: TGTGGTGCTAGGGGGGGAAACACCGGGCAGCTCTAC.

Worth noting for this clone: Germline and genes: mouse. Read data end 1 residue before the CDR3 end; the end is taken from the germline J gene. V gene TRBV13-3 combines with J gene TRBJ2-7, with D tentatively TRBD1 (6 bases). Trimming stripped 2 bases from V and 4 bases from J, with 10 bases between. CDR3 size: 13 residues. CDR1 is NNHDY, CDR2 SYVADS, per germline. The CDR3 loop reads CASSERTDYEQYF. The sequenced part of the CDR3 DNA is TGTGCCAGCAGTGAGAGGACAGATTATGAACAGTAC.

Note on this clone: These gene names are mouse names. The read ends 1 residue shy of where the CDR3 ends; the end is completed using the germline J gene. The gene calls are TRBV14 and TRBJ2-3, with 7 bases that match TRBD2. J was trimmed by 0 bases and V by 5 bases; bases with no gene match: 9. Germline V gives CDR1 SGHDT, CDR2 FRDEAV. The length of the CDR3 is 16 residues. The CDR3 region is CASSPYWGTSAETLYF. Partial CDR3 DNA: TGTGCCAGCAGCCCATACTGGGGTACTAGTGCAGAAACGCTGTAT.

As for this clone: Genes here carry mouse names. The read terminates 1 residue before the CDR3 end, so the remaining end is supplied by the germline J gene. The chain has TRBV1 and TRBJ1-6; D gene unclear. TRBJ1-6 carries the ORF label, with uncertain function. With 4 bases removed from V and 2 bases from J, the gap between germline ends came to 9 bases. Looked up from germline, CDR1 is NSQYPW and CDR2 is LRSPGD (reference sequence). The CDR3 consists of 15 residues. Incomplete CDR3 DNA: TGCACCTGCAGTGGAAGGGAGACCTATAATTCGCCCCTCTAC. Its protein is CTCSGRETYNSPLY. The full CDR3 protein reads CTCSGRETYNSPLYF.

A word on this clone: Gene names follow the mouse nomenclature. The CDR3 end is not reached by the read, which stops 1 residue before it; the germline J gene fills it in. The chain is built from TRBV31 and TRBJ2-2; D may match TRBD1 or TRBD2 (5 bases each). CDR1 is GKSSPN and CDR2 is SITVG in the germline V gene. This CDR3 contains 15 residues. Trimming removed 0 bases at V and 0 bases at J, with 8 bases between. The DNA read from the CDR3 is TGTGCCTGGAGTCTGCGGGGGTCAAACACCGGGCAGCTCTAC. Its protein product is CAWSLRGSNTGQLY. The full CDR3 is CAWSLRGSNTGQLYF.

This clone occurred a few times. The gene symbols are mouse symbols. The CDR3 is cut off 1 residue early in the read; its end comes from the germline J gene. The chain links TRBV3 to TRBJ2-7; D unresolved. Germline V gene data show CDR1 as SNHLY and CDR2 as FYNGKV (reference sequence). V shed 1 base and J shed 7 bases, with 5 bases lying between them. The CDR3 loop spans 11 amino acids. The sequenced CDR3 bases are TGTGCCAGCAGCTTAGAGGCAGAACAGTAC. Encoded protein: CASSLEAEQY. The entire CDR3 protein is CASSLEAEQYF.

Worth noting for this clone: Germline and genes here are mouse. The read ends 1 residue early relative to the CDR3; the germline J gene fills the gap. The chain couples TRBV4 to TRBJ2-7, with TRBD1 as a possible D gene (6 bases). The germline V gene encodes CDR1 LGHDT and CDR2 YNNKQL (reference sequence). The CDR3 runs 12 residues. Trimming shortened V by 4 bases and J by 2 bases, and 6 bases separated the two germline ends. The covered CDR3 bases are TGTGCCAGCAGCTGGGACACCTATGAACAGTAC. The encoded protein is CASSWDTYEQY. The full CDR3 sequence reads CASSWDTYEQYF.

Comment on this clone: Each gene name is a mouse one. The CDR3 is cut off 1 residue early in the read; its end comes from the germline J gene. V is TRBV13-2 and J is TRBJ2-4, with TRBD2 matching 13 bases. The germline V gene has CDR1 NNHNN and CDR2 SYGAGS (reference sequence). CDR3 length: 15 residues. V was clipped by 5 bases and J by 2 bases; unmatched bases: 2. The part of the CDR3 DNA that was read is TGTGCCAGCGGCGGGACTGGGGGGGATCAAAACACCTTGTAC. It specifies CASGGTGGDQNTLY. The whole CDR3 protein reads CASGGTGGDQNTLYF.

On this clone itself: The genes are named according to mouse. The read finishes 1 residue shy of the CDR3 end, and the germline J gene is used to complete it. The chain employs TRBV29 and TRBJ2-2, with D hard to call. Per germline, CDR1 MSHET and CDR2 SYDVDS. V dropped 8 bases and J dropped 1 base, with 5 bases sitting between them. The CDR3 spans 12 residues. The CDR3 here is CASHGNTGQLYF. The covered CDR3 bases are TGTGCTAGCCACGGAAACACCGGGCAGCTCTAC.

As to this clone: The listed genes are named as in mouse. The CDR3 bases that were read are TGTGCCAGCAGCTACAAACTGGGGAGTGCAGAAACGCTGTAT. Translation: CASSYKLGSAETLY. The full CDR3 sequence reads CASSYKLGSAETLYF. The chain recombines TRBV3 with TRBJ2-3, with TRBD2 matching 7 bases. The missing CDR3 end, 1 residue past where the read stops, is filled in from the germline J gene. The CDR3 spans 15 residues. V lost 4 bases and J lost 0; bases outside the gene matches: 4. From germline, CDR1 is SNHLY and CDR2 FYNGKV (reference sequence).

On this clone itself: The gene names given are mouse names. Coverage ceases 1 residue before the CDR3 finishes, and the germline J gene fills in the end. The chain recombines TRBV13-3 with TRBJ2-3; no clear D. Trimming left V 1 base short and J 2 bases short, with 8 bases between. The germline V gene encodes CDR1 NNHDY and CDR2 SYVADS. The CDR3 length is 14 residues. CDR3 sequence reads: CASSDPRHAETLYF. The covered CDR3 bases are TGTGCCAGCAGTGATCCCAGGCATGCAGAAACGCTGTAT.

Points on this clone: These gene names are mouse names. The read ends 1 residue before the CDR3 terminus; that terminus is restored from the germline J gene. This chain links TRBV29 with TRBJ1-5, with 11 bases identical to TRBD1. Germline V CDR1 and CDR2: MSHET, SYDVDS. The CDR3 runs 15 residues. V was clipped by 6 bases and J by 4 bases; unmatched bases: 5. CDR3 protein: CASSVGQGANQAPLF. The covered CDR3 bases are TGTGCTAGCAGCGTCGGACAGGGGGCGAACCAGGCTCCGCTT.